This TCR beta chain appears in the sequencing data of a study of identical twins. TCRdb re-called the 5' RACE reads with MiXCR, one entry per CDR3 protein. This table has 750,000 to 950,000 distinct CDR3 sequences, 12% appearing once. V was pared by 6 bases and J by 0 bases, with 10 bases of the junction left unmatched. CDR3 length: 18 residues. A few counts support this clonotype. The same sample was also used in a study of yellow fever vaccine responses in identical twins.

The TCR comes from a woman younger than 30 in good health. The chain combines TRBV12-3 or TRBV12-4 with TRBJ2-3; 12 bases agree with TRBD2. The sample taken for sequencing was PBMCs. In DNA form, the CDR3 reads TGTGCCAGCAGCCCTCTAGCGGGAGGGCCCTCTAGCACAGATACGCAGTATTTT. Its translation: CASSPLAGGPSSTDTQYF.